The present entry profiles one TCR beta chain with its context. The antigen is undetermined. This specimen comes from a study of cytomegalovirus exposure and HLA in healthy donors. Study background: The approximately 120 million unique TCR beta sequences, from 150 million to 200 million T cells, were found by an earlier analysis. Early released data had tens of millions of unique TCRs, all coming from HLA-typed donors. Study findings and constraints: Only CMV serostatus was available as immune exposure information. There were reportedly fewer N-insertions in an Asian-associated ancestry cluster than the approximately 670-donor mean, in a later analysis.

13 Jbeta primers and 60 Vbeta primers were used for the PCR. Method: immunoSEQ multiplex PCR; TCRdb's copy keeps in-frame clones and lacks some. Of 150,000 to 180,000 clones listed, more than 70% are singletons. Trimming left V 2 bases short and J 4 bases short, with 11 bases between. The germline V gene encodes CDR1 SGHTA and CDR2 FQGTGA. CDR3 length: 15 amino acids. Specimen: PBMCs. The chain links TRBV7-3 to TRBJ2-2, with TRBD2 as a possible D gene (7 bases). This receptor was obtained from a middle-aged woman in good health and CMV-seropositive. In nucleotides, the CDR3 is TGTGCCAGCAGCTTAGCGGGGGCTCTCACCGGGGAGCTGTTTTTT. Protein sequence: CASSLAGALTGELFF.